These 26 T cell receptor beta chains were all obtained from the same sample, sequenced in a study of lymphopenia after photon versus proton radiotherapy. The protocol was immunoSEQ multiplex PCR, while the TCRdb copy is restricted to in-frame clones and leaves out a portion. The sample yields 20,000 to 25,000 clones, 85% seen once. The source was peripheral blood, collected from a patient treated with photon-based radiotherapy. These receptors all come from a man aged 55-75 years with pancreatic cancer.

J is TRBJ2-3 and V is TRBV5-1; a weak D match, TRBD2 (7 bases). Looked up from germline, CDR1 is SGHRS and CDR2 is YFSETQ. Deletions cut 0 bases from V and 4 bases from J, with 18 bases between. The CDR3 contains 17 residues. The CDR3 DNA sequence: TGCGCCAGCAGCTTGGCCCGCGGGGGCAAGGGATCAGATACGCAGTATTTT. The encoded protein is CASSLARGGKGSDTQYF. Using reference TRBV5-1 and TRBJ2-3 for the parts outside the CDR3, the full variable domain is KAGVTQTPRYLIKTRGQQVTLSCSPISGHRSVSWYQQTPGQGLQFLFEYFSETQRNKGNFPGRFSGRQFSNSRSEMNVSTLELGDSALYLCASSLARGGKGSDTQYFGPGTRLTVL.

The V gene is TRBV10-3, the J gene TRBJ1-4; D is unresolved. CDR1 and CDR2 (germline): ENHRY, SYGVKD. The V end was cut by 6 bases, the J end by 4 bases, with 18 bases between. CDR3 size: 16 residues. In nucleotides, the CDR3 is TGTGCCATCAGCACTACGGGGATCCGAGATAATGAAAAACTGTTTTTT. This translates into CAISTTGIRDNEKLFF.

This clone was counted a single time. The chain employs TRBV30 and TRBJ2-3; D is possibly TRBD1 or TRBD2 (5 bases each). Germline CDR1 GTSNPN, CDR2 SVGIG (reference sequence). CDR3 length: 15 amino acids. Trimming left V 4 bases short and J 2 bases short, with 16 bases between. CDR3 residues: CAWTSVGENTDTQYF. The CDR3 nucleotides read TGTGCCTGGACATCGGTGGGGGAAAACACAGATACGCAGTATTTT.

The V call is TRBV9, the J call TRBJ2-1, with 9 bases matching TRBD2. Trimming removed 3 bases from V and 2 bases from J; junction bases left unmatched: 3. Germline CDR1 reads SGDLS; CDR2 reads YYNGEE. The CDR3 has 15 amino acids. The CDR3 region is CASSGLAVPYNEQFF. CDR3 bases: TGTGCCAGCAGCGGACTAGCGGTCCCCTACAATGAGCAGTTCTTC.

The chain joins TRBV18 to TRBJ2-7, with TRBD1 matching over 7 bases. The CDR3 is 14 amino acids. CDR1 is KGHSH and CDR2 is LQKENI in the germline V gene. V dropped 4 bases and J dropped 3; count of bases not matched to a gene: 6. The CDR3 reads CASSLRTGYYEQYF. The CDR3 bases are TGTGCCAGCTCACTTCGGACAGGCTACTACGAGCAGTACTTC.

The V and J genes are TRBV10-3 and TRBJ2-7; a weak D match, TRBD1 (6 bases). CDR1 and CDR2 from the germline V gene are ENHRY and SYGVKD. Trimming took 9 bases from V and 5 from J, leaving 17 bases between them. This CDR3 comprises 13 residues. The CDR3 loop is CAIRTDSAHEQYF. In nucleotides, the CDR3 is TGTGCCATAAGGACAGACAGCGCCCACGAGCAGTACTTC.

The chain employs TRBV5-6 and TRBJ1-1; the match to TRBD1 covers 9 bases. CDR3 length: 14 residues. J was trimmed by 1 base and V by 4 bases; bases with no gene match: 2. CDR1 is SGHDT, CDR2 YYEEEE, per germline. DNA for the CDR3: TGTGCCAGCAGCCCGGGACAGGGGAACACTGAAGCTTTCTTT. Protein: CASSPGQGNTEAFF.

This clone was recorded once. This chain links TRBV30 with TRBJ2-3; tentative D call: TRBD2 (5 bases). Germline lookup yields CDR1 GTSNPN and CDR2 SVGIG (reference sequence). The CDR3 runs 13 residues. V gave up 0 bases and J gave up 12 bases, with 16 bases separating them. The CDR3 is CAWSVLGSGGQYF. The CDR3, as DNA: TGTGCCTGGAGTGTTTTGGGCAGTGGAGGACAGTATTTT. Drawing the rest from reference TRBV30 and TRBJ2-3, the complete variable domain is SQTIHQWPATLVQPVGSPLSLECTVEGTSNPNLYWYRQAAGRGLQLLFYSVGIGQISSEVPQNLSASRPQDRQFILSSKKLLLSDSGFYLCAWSVLGSGGQYFGPGTRLTVL.

Details on this clone: The junction departs from germline at one end; a sequencing error may be responsible. The sample holds other DNA sequences that translate to the same CDR3. The chain uses TRBV11-1 and TRBJ2-6; weak D call: TRBD1 (6 bases). This CDR3 comprises 16 residues. CDR1 SGHAT and CDR2 FQDESV come from the germline V gene (reference sequence). CDR3 nucleotide sequence: TGTGCCAGTAGCTTAGTGGGGGCCTCTGGGGCCAACGTCCTGACTTTC. Residues: CASSLVGASGANVLTF.

The chain employs TRBV6-5 and TRBJ1-2; the D gene is possibly TRBD1 (5 bases). The CDR3 length is 13 residues. Germline V lookup: CDR1 MNHEY, CDR2 SVGAGI. Trimming stripped 2 bases from V and 6 bases from J, with 10 bases between. CDR3 nucleotides: TGTGCCAGCAGTTACGGGACGGCCCATGGCTACACCTTC. As protein: CASSYGTAHGYTF.

V gene TRBV5-3 combines with J gene TRBJ1-2; D is uncertain. TRBV5-3 is treated as an ORF (open reading frame) with a function not yet certain. V lost 8 bases and J 8 bases, leaving 16 bases between the germline ends. The CDR3 loop spans 12 amino acids. The CDR3 region has the DNA TGTGCCAGCAGCATCGTCGACGAAGGCTACACCTTC. Encoded protein: CASSIVDEGYTF.

The J gene is TRBJ2-3, the V gene TRBV10-1, with D possibly being TRBD1 (6 bases). The CDR3 has 15 amino acids. Germline-derived CDR1 and CDR2 are WNHNN and SYGVQD (reference sequence). Trimming removed 5 bases from V and 0 bases from J, with 12 bases in between. CDR3 loop: CASSLGDISTDTQYF. CDR3 sequence (DNA): TGCGCCAGCAGTCTTGGGGACATTAGCACAGATACGCAGTATTTT.

V gene TRBV2 combines with J gene TRBJ2-7; tentatively, D is TRBD1 (7 bases). Germline V gene sequence: CDR1 SNHLY, CDR2 FYNNEI. This CDR3 has 15 residues. Trimming left V 4 bases short and J 2 bases short, with 15 bases between. This CDR3 reads CASSAQGGAPYEQYF. CDR3 sequence (DNA): TGTGCCAGCAGTGCTCAGGGGGGCGCGCCCTACGAGCAGTACTTC.

This clone was found a few times. CDR3 in DNA: TGTGCCAGCAGCTTAGGTACAGAACTCTATGGCTACACCTTC. Translated: CASSLGTELYGYTF. The V and J genes are TRBV7-4 and TRBJ1-2; no clear D gene. Germline V gene lookup returns CDR1 SGHVT and CDR2 SQSDAQ. V lost 1 base and J 4 bases, leaving 10 bases between the germline ends. This CDR3 is built from 14 residues. Combining the CDR3 with reference TRBV7-4 and TRBJ1-2 gives the whole variable domain GAGVSQSPRYKVAKRGRDVALRCDSISGHVTLYWYRQTLGQGSEVLTYSQSDAQRDKSGRPSGRFSAERPERSVSTLKIQRTEQGDSAVYLCASSLGTELYGYTFGSGTRLTVV.

V is TRBV10-2 and J is TRBJ1-1; D might be TRBD1 (5 bases). Germline V gene data show CDR1 as WSHSY and CDR2 as SAAADI. This CDR3 region has 13 residues. Deletions cut 6 bases from V and 4 bases from J, with 12 bases between. The CDR3 DNA follows: TGCGCCAGCAGACTAACGCAGGGCACTGAAGCTTTCTTT. It codes for CASRLTQGTEAFF.

The V call is TRBV5-5, the J call TRBJ1-5, with D hard to call. Germline CDR1 is SGHKS and CDR2 is YYEKEE (reference sequence). There are 13 residues in the CDR3. V lost 4 bases to trimming and J lost 7 bases, with 12 bases between them. CDR3 bases: TGTGCCAGCAGCCAAGGAGAAAACCAGCCCCAGCATTTT. Encoded protein: CASSQGENQPQHF.

CDR3 sequence (DNA): TGCGCCAGCAGTCGGACTAGCGGGGGCTACGAGCAGTACTTC. As protein: CASSRTSGGYEQYF. V gene TRBV5-1 combines with J gene TRBJ2-7; 13 bases match TRBD2. CDR1 and CDR2 from the germline V gene are SGHRS and YFSETQ. Trimming at V came to 5 bases and at J to 3 bases, leaving 2 bases not matched to a gene. This CDR3 is built from 14 residues.

The rearrangement uses TRBV30 and TRBJ2-3, with D possibly TRBD2 on 5 matching bases. Germline CDR1 reads GTSNPN; CDR2 reads SVGIG (reference sequence). CDR3 length equals 12 residues. The ends were cut back, 0 bases at V and 6 bases at J, with 7 bases in the middle. Written as DNA, the CDR3 is TGTGCCTGGAGTGTAACGGGGGATACGCAGTATTTT. It translates to CAWSVTGDTQYF. Together with reference TRBV30 and TRBJ2-3, the CDR3 gives the full variable domain: SQTIHQWPATLVQPVGSPLSLECTVEGTSNPNLYWYRQAAGRGLQLLFYSVGIGQISSEVPQNLSASRPQDRQFILSSKKLLLSDSGFYLCAWSVTGDTQYFGPGTRLTVL.

This clone has a handful of counts. The V call is TRBV15, the J call TRBJ2-3, with a possible D match to TRBD2 (6 bases). The CDR3 extends over 17 amino acids. The ends were cut back, 1 base at V and 2 bases at J, with 16 bases in the middle. Germline values: CDR1 LNHNV, CDR2 YYDKDF (reference sequence). The CDR3 sequence is CATSRGVTRNPTDTQYF. DNA of the CDR3: TGTGCCACCAGCAGAGGGGTGACTAGGAACCCCACAGATACGCAGTATTTT. The full variable domain, with the rest looked up from reference TRBV15 and TRBJ2-3, is DAMVIQNPRYQVTQFGKPVTLSCSQTLNHNVMYWYQQKSSQAPKLLFHYYDKDFNNEADTPDNFQSRRPNTSFCFLDIRSPGLGDTAMYLCATSRGVTRNPTDTQYFGPGTRLTVL.

This clone came up a few times. This chain links TRBV6-1 with TRBJ1-6; a weak D match, TRBD1 (6 bases). Trimming took 5 bases from V and 7 from J, leaving 12 bases between them. The CDR3 totals 14 residues. Germline-derived CDR1 and CDR2 are MNHNS and SASEGT. CDR3 region: CASSLPGANSPLHF. CDR3 sequence (DNA): TGTGCCAGCAGTTTGCCGGGGGCCAATTCACCCCTCCACTTT.

V usage is TRBV27 and J usage is TRBJ1-5; 8 nucleotides line up with TRBD1. The V gene's germline CDR1 is MNHEY and CDR2 SMNVEV (reference sequence). With 5 bases clipped from V and 1 base from J, the junction kept 4 bases outside the gene matches. There are 15 residues in the CDR3. The chain's CDR3 is CASSARQGSNQPQHF. The CDR3 bases are TGTGCCAGCAGTGCCAGACAGGGGAGCAATCAGCCCCAGCATTTT.

The V gene is TRBV10-3, the J gene TRBJ2-1; tentative D call: TRBD1 (7 bases). Germline assignment: CDR1 ENHRY and CDR2 SYGVKD. The CDR3 has 14 amino acids. Trimming took 9 bases from V and 2 from J, leaving 14 bases between them. CDR3 loop: CAMGQGEAYNEQFF. DNA of the CDR3: TGTGCCATGGGGCAGGGGGAGGCCTACAATGAGCAGTTCTTC.

V is TRBV7-8 and J is TRBJ1-2; 7 bases map to TRBD1. The CDR3 is made up of 17 amino acids. Trimming cost V 1 base and J 2 bases; bases outside gene matches: 10. CDR1 SGHVS and CDR2 FQNEAQ come from the germline V gene. CDR3 loop: CASSLGGLQGGNYGYTF. DNA for the CDR3: TGTGCCAGCAGCTTAGGCGGCCTGCAGGGGGGAAACTATGGCTACACCTTC.

V is TRBV11-2 and J is TRBJ1-3; 9 nucleotides agree with TRBD1. J lost 1 base, V lost 6 bases, and 13 bases had no gene match. Looked up from germline, CDR1 is SGHAT and CDR2 is FQNNGV. CDR3 length: 18 amino acids. Here the CDR3 DNA reads TGTGCCAGCAGGAAAAACATTGGACAGGGGCATTCTGGAAACACCATATATTTT. It is translated as CASRKNIGQGHSGNTIYF.

The chain is built from TRBV29-1 and TRBJ1-3; weak D call: TRBD1 (5 bases). The CDR3 loop spans 16 amino acids. The germline gives CDR1 SQVTM, CDR2 ANQGSEA. With 6 bases removed from V and 4 bases from J, the gap between germline ends came to 22 bases. In DNA, the CDR3 is TGCAGCGTAGTGGGCCTCCTCCAGGGCTCGGGAAACACCATATATTTT. This translates into CSVVGLLQGSGNTIYF. Filled out from reference TRBV29-1 and TRBJ1-3, the complete variable domain reads SAVISQKPSRDICQRGTSLTIQCQVDSQVTMMFWYRQQPGQSLTLIATANQGSEATYESGFVIDKFPISRPNLTFSTLTVSNMSPEDSSIYLCSVVGLLQGSGNTIYFGEGSWLTVV.

This chain connects TRBV19 to TRBJ1-1; D ambiguous. Trimming took 5 bases from V and 3 from J, leaving 10 bases between them. The CDR3 sequence is 13 residues long. CDR1 is LNHDA, CDR2 SQIVND, per germline (reference sequence). CDR3 region: CASSVTVDTEAFF. The CDR3 DNA reads as TGTGCCAGTAGTGTAACAGTAGACACTGAAGCTTTCTTT.